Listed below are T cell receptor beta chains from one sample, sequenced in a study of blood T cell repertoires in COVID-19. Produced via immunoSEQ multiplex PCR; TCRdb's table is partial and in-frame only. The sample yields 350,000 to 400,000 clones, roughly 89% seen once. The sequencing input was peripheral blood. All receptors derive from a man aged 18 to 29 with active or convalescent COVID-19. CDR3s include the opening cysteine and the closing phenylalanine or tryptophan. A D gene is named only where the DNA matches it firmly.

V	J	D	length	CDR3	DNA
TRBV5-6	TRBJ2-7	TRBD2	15	CASRTWGGETYEQYF	TGTGCCAGCAGGACCTGGGGAGGGGAAACCTACGAGCAGTACTTC
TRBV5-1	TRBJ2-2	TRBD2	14	CASSTSGGVGELFF	TGCGCCAGCAGCACCTCGGGGGGAGTCGGGGAGCTGTTTTTT
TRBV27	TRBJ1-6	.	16	CASSLSWVGGGSPLHF	TGTGCCAGCAGTTTATCGTGGGTCGGGGGAGGTTCACCCCTCCACTTT
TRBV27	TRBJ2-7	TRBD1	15	CASKIQGALTYEQYF	TGTGCCAGCAAAATACAGGGGGCGCTGACATACGAGCAGTACTTC
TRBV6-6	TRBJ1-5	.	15	CASSYSYLVNQPQHF	TGTGCCAGCAGTTACTCATACTTGGTGAATCAGCCCCAGCATTTT
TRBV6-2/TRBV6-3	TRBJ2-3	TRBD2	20	CASSYSRDPTGGRSTDTQYF	TGTGCCAGCAGTTACTCGAGGGACCCAACGGGGGGGAGAAGCACAGATACGCAGTATTTT
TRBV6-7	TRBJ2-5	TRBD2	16	CASSPRLAATQETQYF	TGTGCCAGCAGTCCACGACTAGCGGCAACTCAGGAGACCCAGTACTTC
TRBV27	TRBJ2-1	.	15	CASSATGANYNEQFF	TGTGCCAGCAGTGCGACAGGTGCCAATTACAATGAGCAGTTCTTC
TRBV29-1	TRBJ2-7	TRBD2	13	CSVRGGRSYEQYF	TGCAGCGTGCGGGGCGGGAGGAGCTACGAGCAGTACTTC
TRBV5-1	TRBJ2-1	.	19	CASSLDGSGRGGGNNEQFF	TGCGCCAGCAGCTTGGACGGTTCAGGCAGGGGAGGGGGTAACAATGAGCAGTTCTTC
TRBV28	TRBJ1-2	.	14	CASSLQQQNYGYTF	TGTGCCAGCAGTTTACAACAGCAAAACTATGGCTACACCTTC
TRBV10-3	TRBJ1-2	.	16	CAISEYQVGGHGGYTF	TGTGCCATCAGTGAGTATCAGGTCGGGGGTCATGGCGGCTACACCTTC
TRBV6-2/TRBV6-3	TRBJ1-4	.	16	CASSSIYRDTNEKLFF	TGTGCCAGCAGTTCCATCTACAGGGATACTAATGAAAAACTGTTTTTT
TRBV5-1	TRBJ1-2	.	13	CASSRGTGNGYTF	TGCGCCAGCAGCCGAGGTACCGGGAATGGCTACACCTTC
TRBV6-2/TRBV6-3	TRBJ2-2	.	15	CASSYGRLHTGELFF	TGTGCCAGCAGTTACGGTAGACTCCACACCGGGGAGCTGTTTTTT
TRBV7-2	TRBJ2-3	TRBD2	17	CASSLAPRLAGTDTQYF	TGTGCCAGCAGCTTAGCACCCAGACTAGCGGGGACAGATACGCAGTATTTT
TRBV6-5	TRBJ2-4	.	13	CASSIIAKNIQYF	TGTGCCAGCAGTATAATAGCCAAAAACATTCAGTACTTC
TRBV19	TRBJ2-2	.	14	CATRQVGETGELFF	TGTGCCACCCGACAGGTAGGAGAGACCGGGGAGCTGTTTTTT
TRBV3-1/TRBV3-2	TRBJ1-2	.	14	CASSHSLLLYGYTF	TGTGCCAGCAGCCATAGCCTTCTCCTATATGGCTACACCTTC